A single sample gave rise to the 8 T cell receptor beta chains below, sequenced in a study of shared clonotypes between healthy human individuals. The table came from immunoSEQ multiplex PCR; TCRdb's copy has only in-frame clones and leaves some out. The sample lists over a million clones, 98% seen once, with roughly 0.45% in the top ten. Sample: naive CD4+ T cells sorted from blood. Regarding subset: CD45RA+ positively selected. These receptors were obtained from a man under 40 in good health.

CDR3 residues: CASSLGVQGPNEAFF. The CDR3 bases are TGTGCCAGCAGCTTAGGGGTCCAGGGACCGAATGAAGCTTTCTTT. This chain connects TRBV11-2 to TRBJ1-1; maybe TRBD1 (5 bases). V lost 1 base, J lost 7 bases, and 16 bases lay in between. Germline loops: CDR1 SGHAT, CDR2 FQNNGV. CDR3 length: 15 residues.

A word on this clone: Its ends do not fully match the called genes, so a read error is possible. Additional DNA sequences in this sample encode the identical CDR3. The rearrangement uses TRBV5-1 and TRBJ2-7; D is ambiguous. CDR3 length: 11 residues. CDR1 is SGHRS, CDR2 YFSETQ, per germline. CDR3 amino acids: CASSSYYEQYF. CDR3 nucleotides: TGTGCCAGCAGCTCGTACTACGAGCAGTACTTC.

The rearrangement uses TRBV4-1 and TRBJ1-3; perhaps TRBD1 as D (5 bases). Germline V CDR1 and CDR2: MGHRA, YSYEKL. The CDR3 contains 15 residues. V was cut by 0 bases and J by 9 bases, with 15 bases left in between. The CDR3 nucleotides are TGCGCCAGCAGCCAAGAGCTCCTTTCTGGGGGCACCATATATTTT. This gives the protein CASSQELLSGGTIYF.

This clone was counted once. V usage is TRBV29-1 and J usage is TRBJ2-7; D remains ambiguous. Per germline, CDR1 SQVTM and CDR2 ANQGSEA. The CDR3 is made up of 12 amino acids. The ends were cut back, 3 bases at V and 4 bases at J, with 10 bases in the middle. This CDR3 reads CSVDQTGYEQYF. CDR3 DNA sequence: TGCAGCGTTGATCAAACCGGGTACGAGCAGTACTTC.

J is TRBJ2-7 and V is TRBV29-1, with TRBD2 identical over 7 bases. Germline CDR1 reads SQVTM; CDR2 reads ANQGSEA. The CDR3 loop spans 16 amino acids. Trimming took 6 bases from V and 3 from J; bases not matched to a gene: 17. The CDR3 spells CSVKDTGTTKNYEQYF. As DNA, the CDR3 is TGCAGCGTGAAAGACACCGGGACTACAAAGAACTACGAGCAGTACTTC.

The J gene is TRBJ2-7, the V gene TRBV5-1; 7 bases match TRBD2. J lost 3 bases, V lost 0 bases, and 9 bases had no gene match. This CDR3 has 16 residues. Germline V gene sequence: CDR1 SGHRS, CDR2 YFSETQ. For the CDR3, the DNA is TGCGCCAGCAGCTTGGTTGTCGGCGGGAGTTTCTACGAGCAGTACTTC. This translates into CASSLVVGGSFYEQYF.

The chain's CDR3 is CASTPVTTSYEQYF. In DNA form, the CDR3 reads TGCGCCAGCACCCCGGTGACTACCAGCTACGAGCAGTACTTC. V usage is TRBV5-1 and J usage is TRBJ2-7; D perhaps matches TRBD2 (5 bases). The germline V gene encodes CDR1 SGHRS and CDR2 YFSETQ. This CDR3 has 14 amino acids. V gave up 6 bases and J gave up 3 bases, with 16 bases separating them.

With regard to this clone: Other DNA sequences in the sample encode the same CDR3. The rearrangement uses TRBV9 and TRBJ2-7; possible D gene TRBD1, 6 bases. Germline V gene sequence: CDR1 SGDLS, CDR2 YYNGEE. V was shortened by 4 bases and J by 0 bases, with 11 bases between the two germline ends. The CDR3 has 14 amino acids. The CDR3 nucleotides read TGTGCCAGCAGCCCACAGGGCATCTCCTACGAGCAGTACTTC. It encodes CASSPQGISYEQYF.